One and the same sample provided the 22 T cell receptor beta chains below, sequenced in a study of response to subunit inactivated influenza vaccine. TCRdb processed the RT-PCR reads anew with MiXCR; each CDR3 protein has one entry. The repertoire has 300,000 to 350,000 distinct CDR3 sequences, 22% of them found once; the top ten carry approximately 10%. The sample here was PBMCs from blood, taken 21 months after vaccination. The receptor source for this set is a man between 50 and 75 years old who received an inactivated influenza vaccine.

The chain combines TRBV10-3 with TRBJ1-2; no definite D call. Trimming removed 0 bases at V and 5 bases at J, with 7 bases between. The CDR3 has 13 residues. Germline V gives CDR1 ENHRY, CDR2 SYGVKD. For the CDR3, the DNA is TGTGCCATCAGTGAGTCAAATAAGTATGGCTACACCTTC. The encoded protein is CAISESNKYGYTF.

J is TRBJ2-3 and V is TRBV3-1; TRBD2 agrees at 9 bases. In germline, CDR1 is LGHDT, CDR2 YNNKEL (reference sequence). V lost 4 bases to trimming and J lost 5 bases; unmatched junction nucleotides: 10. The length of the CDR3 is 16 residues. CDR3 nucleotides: TGTGCCAGCAGCCCCCACCGCGGGGGGGCTAGAGATACGCAGTATTTT. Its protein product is CASSPHRGGARDTQYF.

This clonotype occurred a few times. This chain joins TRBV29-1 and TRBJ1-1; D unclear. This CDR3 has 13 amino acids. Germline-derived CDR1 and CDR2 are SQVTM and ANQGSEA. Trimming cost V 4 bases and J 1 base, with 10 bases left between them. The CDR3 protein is CSVGVTQNTEAFF. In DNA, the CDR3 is TGCAGCGTTGGTGTCACACAGAACACTGAAGCTTTCTTT.

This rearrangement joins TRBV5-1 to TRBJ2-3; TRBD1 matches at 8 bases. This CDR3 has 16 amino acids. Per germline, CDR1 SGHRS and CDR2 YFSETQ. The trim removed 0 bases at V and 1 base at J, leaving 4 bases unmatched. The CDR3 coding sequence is TGCGCCAGCAGCTTGGACGGACAGGGCGGCACAGATACGCAGTATTTT. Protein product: CASSLDGQGGTDTQYF.

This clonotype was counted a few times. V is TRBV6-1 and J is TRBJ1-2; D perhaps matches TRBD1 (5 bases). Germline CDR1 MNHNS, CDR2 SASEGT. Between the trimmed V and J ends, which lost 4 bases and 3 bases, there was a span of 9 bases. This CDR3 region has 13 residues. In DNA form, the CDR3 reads TGTGCCAGCAGTGTGGAGGGGCACTATGGCTACACCTTC. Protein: CASSVEGHYGYTF.

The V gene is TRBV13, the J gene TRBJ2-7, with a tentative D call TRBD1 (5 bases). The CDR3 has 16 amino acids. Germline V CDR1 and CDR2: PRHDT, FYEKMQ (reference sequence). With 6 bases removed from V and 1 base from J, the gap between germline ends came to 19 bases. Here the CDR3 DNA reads TGTGCCAGCAGTGACAGAGGACCCGATCCATCCTACGAGCAGTACTTC. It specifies CASSDRGPDPSYEQYF.

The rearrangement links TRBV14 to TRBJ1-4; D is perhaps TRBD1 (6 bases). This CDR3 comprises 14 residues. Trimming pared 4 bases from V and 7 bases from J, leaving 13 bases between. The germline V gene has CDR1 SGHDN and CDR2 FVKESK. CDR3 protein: CASSLHRVGEKLFF. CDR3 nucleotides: TGTGCCAGCAGCCTCCACAGGGTTGGTGAAAAACTGTTTTTT.

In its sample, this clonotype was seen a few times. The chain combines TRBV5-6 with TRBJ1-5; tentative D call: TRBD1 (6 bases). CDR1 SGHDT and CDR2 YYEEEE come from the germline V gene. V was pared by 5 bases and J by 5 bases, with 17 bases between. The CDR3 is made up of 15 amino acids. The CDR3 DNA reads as TGTGCCAGCAGTCCCAGGGGAGCTCGCGATCAGCCCCAGCATTTT. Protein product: CASSPRGARDQPQHF.

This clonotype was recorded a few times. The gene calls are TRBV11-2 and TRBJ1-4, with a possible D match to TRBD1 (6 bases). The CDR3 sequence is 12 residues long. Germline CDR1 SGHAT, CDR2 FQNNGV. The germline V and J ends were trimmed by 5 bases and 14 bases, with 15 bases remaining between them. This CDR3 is CASSALTGSLFF. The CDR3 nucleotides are TGTGCCAGCAGCGCTCTGACAGGTTCTCTGTTTTTT.

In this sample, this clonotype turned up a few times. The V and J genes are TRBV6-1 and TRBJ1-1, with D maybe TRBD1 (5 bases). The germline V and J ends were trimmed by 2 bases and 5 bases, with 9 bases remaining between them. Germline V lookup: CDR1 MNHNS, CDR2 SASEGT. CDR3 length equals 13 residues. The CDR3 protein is CASSEMEGTEAFF. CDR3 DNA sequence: TGTGCCAGCAGTGAAATGGAGGGGACTGAAGCTTTCTTT.

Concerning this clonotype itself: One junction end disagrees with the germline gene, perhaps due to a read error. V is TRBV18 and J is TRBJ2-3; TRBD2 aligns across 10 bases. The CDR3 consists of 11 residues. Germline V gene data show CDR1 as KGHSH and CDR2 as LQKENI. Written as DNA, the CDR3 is TGTGCCAGCTCTCAACTAGCGGGGCTAAATTTT. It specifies CASSQLAGLNF.

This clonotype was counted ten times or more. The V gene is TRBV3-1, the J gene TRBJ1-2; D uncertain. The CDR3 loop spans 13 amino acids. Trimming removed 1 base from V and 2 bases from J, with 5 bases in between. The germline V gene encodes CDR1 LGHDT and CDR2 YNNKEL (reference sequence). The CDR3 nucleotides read TGTGCCAGCAGCCAAGTCAGGAACTATGGCTACACCTTC. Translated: CASSQVRNYGYTF. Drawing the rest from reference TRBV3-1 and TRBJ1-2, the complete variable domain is DTAVSQTPKYLVTQMGNDKSIKCEQNLGHDTMYWYKQDSKKFLKIMFSYNNKELIINETVPNRFSPKSPDKAHLNLHINSLELGDSAVYFCASSQVRNYGYTFGSGTRLTVV.

The DNA for the CDR3 is TGCGCCAGCAGCTGGACGGACAGGGGAAGTGAAAAACTGTTTTTT. This gives the protein CASSWTDRGSEKLFF. The J gene is TRBJ1-4, the V gene TRBV5-1, with TRBD1 identical over 9 bases. Trimming removed 3 bases from V and 7 bases from J; junction bases left unmatched: 7. Germline values: CDR1 SGHRS, CDR2 YFSETQ. CDR3 length equals 15 residues. Full variable domain (remainder filled in from reference TRBV5-1 and TRBJ1-4): KAGVTQTPRYLIKTRGQQVTLSCSPISGHRSVSWYQQTPGQGLQFLFEYFSETQRNKGNFPGRFSGRQFSNSRSEMNVSTLELGDSALYLCASSWTDRGSEKLFFGSGTQLSVL.

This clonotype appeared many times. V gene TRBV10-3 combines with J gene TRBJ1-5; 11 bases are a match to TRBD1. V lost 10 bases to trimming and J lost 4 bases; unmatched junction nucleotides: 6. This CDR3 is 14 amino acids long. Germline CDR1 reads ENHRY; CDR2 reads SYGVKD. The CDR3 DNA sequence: TGTGCCAGCTGGGACAGGGGGAGTAATCAGCCCCAGCATTTT. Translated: CASWDRGSNQPQHF.

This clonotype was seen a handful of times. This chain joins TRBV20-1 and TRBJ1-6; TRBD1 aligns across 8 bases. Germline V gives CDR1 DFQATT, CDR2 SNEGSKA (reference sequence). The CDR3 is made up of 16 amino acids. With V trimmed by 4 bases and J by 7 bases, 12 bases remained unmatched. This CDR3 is CSAILTGGQTNSPLHF. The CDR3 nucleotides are TGCAGTGCTATACTCACAGGGGGGCAGACCAATTCACCCCTCCACTTT.

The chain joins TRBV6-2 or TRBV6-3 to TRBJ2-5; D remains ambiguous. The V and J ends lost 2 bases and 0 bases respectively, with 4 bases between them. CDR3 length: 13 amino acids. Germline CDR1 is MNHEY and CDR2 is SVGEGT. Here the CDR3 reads CASSYPNQETQYF. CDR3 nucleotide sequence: TGTGCCAGCAGTTACCCGAACCAAGAGACCCAGTACTTC.

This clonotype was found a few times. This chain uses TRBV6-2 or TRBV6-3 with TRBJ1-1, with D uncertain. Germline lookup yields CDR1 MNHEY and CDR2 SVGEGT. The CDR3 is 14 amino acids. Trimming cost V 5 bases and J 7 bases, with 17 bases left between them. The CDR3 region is CASSRTRGPHEAFF. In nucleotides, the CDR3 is TGTGCCAGCAGTCGCACCCGGGGTCCACATGAAGCTTTCTTT.

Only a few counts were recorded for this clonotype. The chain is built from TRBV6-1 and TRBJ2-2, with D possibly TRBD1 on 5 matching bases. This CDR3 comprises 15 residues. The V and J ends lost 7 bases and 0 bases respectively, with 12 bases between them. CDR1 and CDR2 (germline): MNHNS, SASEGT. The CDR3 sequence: CASTAPGPNTGELFF. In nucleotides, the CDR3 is TGTGCCAGCACCGCCCCAGGGCCGAACACCGGGGAGCTGTTTTTT.

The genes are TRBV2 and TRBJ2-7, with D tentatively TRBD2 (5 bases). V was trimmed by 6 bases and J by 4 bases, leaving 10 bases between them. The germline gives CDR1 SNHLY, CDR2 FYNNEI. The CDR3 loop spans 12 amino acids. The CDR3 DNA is TGTGCCAGCAGCCGGACTCAGTACGAGCAGTACTTC. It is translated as CASSRTQYEQYF. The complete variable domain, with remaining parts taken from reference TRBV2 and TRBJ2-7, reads EPEVTQTPSHQVTQMGQEVILRCVPISNHLYFYWYRQILGQKVEFLVSFYNNEISEKSEIFDDQFSVERPDGSNFTLKIRSTKLEDSAMYFCASSRTQYEQYFGPGTRLTVT.

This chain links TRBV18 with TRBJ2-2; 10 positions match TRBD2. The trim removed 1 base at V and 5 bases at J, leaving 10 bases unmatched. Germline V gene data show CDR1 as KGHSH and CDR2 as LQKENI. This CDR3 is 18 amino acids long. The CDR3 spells CASSPRLASGGETGELFF. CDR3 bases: TGTGCCAGCTCACCACGGCTGGCTAGCGGGGGTGAGACCGGGGAGCTGTTTTTT.

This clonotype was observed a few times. The CDR3 coding sequence is TGCGCCAGCAGCCAAAAGGGGATGAACACTGAAGCTTTCTTT. Protein: CASSQKGMNTEAFF. The chain is built from TRBV4-1 and TRBJ1-1, with a possible D match to TRBD1 (5 bases). The CDR3 sequence is 14 residues long. Germline values: CDR1 MGHRA, CDR2 YSYEKL. Trimming shortened V by 2 bases and J by 0 bases, and 7 bases separated the two germline ends.

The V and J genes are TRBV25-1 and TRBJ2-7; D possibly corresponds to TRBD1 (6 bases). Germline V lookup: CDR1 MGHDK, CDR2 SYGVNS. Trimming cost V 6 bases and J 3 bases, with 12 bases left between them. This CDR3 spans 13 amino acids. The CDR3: CASSDDRNYEQYF. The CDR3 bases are TGTGCCAGCAGCGACGACAGGAACTACGAGCAGTACTTC.